The sequence of this T cell receptor beta chain was determined in a study of radiation and T cells in renal cell carcinoma. Described time point: blood 4 weeks post-SBRT, at nephrectomy. The treatment is: 15 Gy SBRT to primary tumor, nephrectomy 4 weeks later. Trimming at V came to 5 bases and at J to 2 bases, leaving 9 bases not matched to a gene. Germline CDR1 reads MNHEY; CDR2 reads SMNVEV (reference sequence). This CDR3 is 16 amino acids long. Measured with immunoSEQ multiplex PCR; TCRdb has only the in-frame clones, and not every one. The sample records around 170,000 clones, about nine tenths being singletons.

Sequencing used blood, obtained from a patient whose treatment included radiotherapy and nephrectomy. The chain employs TRBV27 and TRBJ1-3, with 7 bases aligning to TRBD1. This receptor was identified in a woman aged 45-65 years with renal cell carcinoma. CDR3 sequence: CASSVRQGVAGNTIYF. The CDR3 DNA is TGTGCCAGCAGTGTCCGACAGGGAGTAGCTGGAAACACCATATATTTT.